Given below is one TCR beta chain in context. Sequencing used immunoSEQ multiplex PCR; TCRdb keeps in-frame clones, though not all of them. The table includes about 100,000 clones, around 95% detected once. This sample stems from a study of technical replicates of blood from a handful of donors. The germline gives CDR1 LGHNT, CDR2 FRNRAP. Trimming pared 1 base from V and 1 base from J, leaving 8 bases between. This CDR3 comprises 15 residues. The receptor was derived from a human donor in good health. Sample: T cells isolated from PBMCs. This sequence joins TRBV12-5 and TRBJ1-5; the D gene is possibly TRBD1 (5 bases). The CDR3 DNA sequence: TGTGCTAGTGGTTTGGGGACAAGGAGCAATCAGCCCCAGCATTTT. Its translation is CASGLGTRSNQPQHF. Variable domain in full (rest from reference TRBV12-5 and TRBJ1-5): DARVTQTPRHKVTEMGQEVTMRCQPILGHNTVFWYRQTMMQGLELLAYFRNRAPLDDSGMPKDRFSAEMPDATLATLKIQPSEPRDSAVYFCASGLGTRSNQPQHFGDGTRLSIL.